Reported below is one TCR beta chain. Germline values: CDR1 MRHNA, CDR2 SNTAGT. V lost 6 bases to trimming and J lost 0 bases; unmatched junction nucleotides: 6. The CDR3 has 17 amino acids. The data were taken from a study of blood T cell repertoires in COVID-19. Produced via immunoSEQ multiplex PCR; TCRdb's table is partial and in-frame only. The table has 200,000 to 250,000 clones, around 88% seen once. This TCR was sampled from a woman younger than 45 who had recovered from COVID-19. The chain couples TRBV6-4 to TRBJ2-6; 9 bases are a match to TRBD1. The specimen was peripheral blood. The CDR3: CASRSTGGSSGANVLTF. For the CDR3, the DNA is TGTGCCAGCAGGTCGACAGGGGGATCCTCTGGGGCCAACGTCCTGACTTTC.